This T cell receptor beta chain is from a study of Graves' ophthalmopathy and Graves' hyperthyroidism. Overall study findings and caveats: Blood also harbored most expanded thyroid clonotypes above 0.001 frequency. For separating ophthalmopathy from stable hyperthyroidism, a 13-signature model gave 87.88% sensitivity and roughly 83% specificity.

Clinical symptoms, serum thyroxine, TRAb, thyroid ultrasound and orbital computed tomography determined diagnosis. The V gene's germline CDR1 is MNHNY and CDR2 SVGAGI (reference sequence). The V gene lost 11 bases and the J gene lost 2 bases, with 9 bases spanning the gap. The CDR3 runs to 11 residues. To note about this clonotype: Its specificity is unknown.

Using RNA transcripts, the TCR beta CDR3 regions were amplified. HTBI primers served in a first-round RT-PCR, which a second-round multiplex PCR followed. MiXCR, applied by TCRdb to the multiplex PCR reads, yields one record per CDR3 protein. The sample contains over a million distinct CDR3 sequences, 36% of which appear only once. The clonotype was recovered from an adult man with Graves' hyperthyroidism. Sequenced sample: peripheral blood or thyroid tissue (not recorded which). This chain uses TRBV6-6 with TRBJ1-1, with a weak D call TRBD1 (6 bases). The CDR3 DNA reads TGTGCCGGGGGGGCTAACACTGAAGCTTTCTTT. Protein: CAGGANTEAFF.